The rows below give T cell receptor beta chains drawn from one sample of a study of blood T cell repertoires in COVID-19. The protocol was immunoSEQ multiplex PCR, while the TCRdb copy is restricted to in-frame clones and leaves out a portion. This sample has 300,000 or so clones, with more than 80% found just once. The sample consisted of PBMCs or T cells enriched from blood (not recorded which). These TCRs come from a woman in her 30s who had recovered from COVID-19. CDR3s include the opening cysteine and the closing phenylalanine or tryptophan. D genes are given only for firm matches. Size tells how often a clone was seen (once, few, many) or the class of an expanded clone, and some rows leave it out.

V gene	D gene	J gene	clone size	CDR3 protein	CDR3 DNA
TRBV2	TRBD1	TRBJ2-7	-	CATGQDYEQYF	TGTGCCACCGGACAGGACTACGAGCAGTACTTC
TRBV30	TRBD1	TRBJ1-2	-	CAWSPGTGYYGYTF	TGTGCCTGGAGTCCTGGGACAGGGTACTATGGCTACACCTTC
TRBV24-1	TRBD2	TRBJ2-1	-	CATSAPTGGDEQFF	TGTGCCACCAGTGCCCCGACGGGGGGTGATGAGCAGTTCTTC
TRBV29-1	-	TRBJ2-1	few	CSARTSYSEQFF	TGCAGCGCAAGAACTAGTTATAGTGAGCAGTTCTTC
TRBV5-6	-	TRBJ2-4	-	CASSQWDTRNIQYF	TGTGCCAGCAGCCAATGGGACACAAGAAACATTCAGTACTTC
TRBV28	-	TRBJ1-5	-	CATARDNSNQPQHF	TGTGCCACCGCCAGAGACAATAGCAATCAGCCCCAGCATTTT
TRBV11-2	TRBD1	TRBJ1-6	-	CASSIDRAESPLHF	TGTGCCAGCAGCATAGACAGGGCCGAATCACCCCTCCACTTT
TRBV2	-	TRBJ2-1	-	CASSPRGTMLYNEQFF	TGTGCCAGCAGTCCGAGGGGGACAATGTTATACAATGAGCAGTTCTTC
TRBV12-3/TRBV12-4	-	TRBJ1-2	once	CASSLVSFYGYTF	TGTGCCAGCAGTTTAGTGAGCTTCTATGGCTACACCTTC
TRBV12-3/TRBV12-4	-	TRBJ1-2	-	CASSRDTGGYTF	TGTGCCAGCAGTCGGGACACCGGGGGCTACACCTTC
TRBV5-1	TRBD1	TRBJ1-3	-	CASSSGTGGNTIYF	TGCGCCAGCAGCTCCGGGACAGGTGGAAACACCATATATTTT
TRBV18	TRBD1	TRBJ1-2	-	CASSPLPGQGNYGYTF	TGTGCCAGCTCACCCCTCCCCGGACAGGGTAACTATGGCTACACCTTC
TRBV11-1	TRBD2	TRBJ2-7	-	CASRREPPYEQYF	TGTGCCAGCAGGCGGGAGCCCCCCTACGAGCAGTACTTC
TRBV5-1	TRBD1	TRBJ2-1	-	CASTYFPEGQGADEQFF	TGCGCCAGCACTTACTTCCCGGAGGGACAGGGTGCGGATGAGCAGTTCTTC
TRBV6-5	TRBD2	TRBJ2-2	-	CASSYFAGADTGELFF	TGTGCCAGCAGTTACTTTGCGGGAGCGGACACCGGGGAGCTGTTTTTT
TRBV7-2	-	TRBJ2-7	many	CASSLAGTTYEQYF	TGTGCCAGCAGCTTAGCCGGGACAACCTACGAGCAGTACTTC
TRBV7-6	TRBD1	TRBJ1-1	-	CASSCLQGENTEAFF	TGTGCCAGCAGCTGCTTACAGGGGGAGAACACTGAAGCTTTCTTT
TRBV27	TRBD1	TRBJ2-7	-	CASSFQGDSYEQYF	TGTGCCAGCAGTTTTCAGGGGGATTCGTACGAGCAGTACTTC
TRBV18	-	TRBJ1-2	-	CASSPTGTTGGYTF	TGTGCCAGCTCACCAACCGGGACTACGGGTGGCTACACCTTC
TRBV10-3	TRBD1	TRBJ2-1	-	CAISEYPGQVIYNEQFF	TGTGCCATCAGTGAGTACCCCGGACAGGTAATATACAATGAGCAGTTCTTC